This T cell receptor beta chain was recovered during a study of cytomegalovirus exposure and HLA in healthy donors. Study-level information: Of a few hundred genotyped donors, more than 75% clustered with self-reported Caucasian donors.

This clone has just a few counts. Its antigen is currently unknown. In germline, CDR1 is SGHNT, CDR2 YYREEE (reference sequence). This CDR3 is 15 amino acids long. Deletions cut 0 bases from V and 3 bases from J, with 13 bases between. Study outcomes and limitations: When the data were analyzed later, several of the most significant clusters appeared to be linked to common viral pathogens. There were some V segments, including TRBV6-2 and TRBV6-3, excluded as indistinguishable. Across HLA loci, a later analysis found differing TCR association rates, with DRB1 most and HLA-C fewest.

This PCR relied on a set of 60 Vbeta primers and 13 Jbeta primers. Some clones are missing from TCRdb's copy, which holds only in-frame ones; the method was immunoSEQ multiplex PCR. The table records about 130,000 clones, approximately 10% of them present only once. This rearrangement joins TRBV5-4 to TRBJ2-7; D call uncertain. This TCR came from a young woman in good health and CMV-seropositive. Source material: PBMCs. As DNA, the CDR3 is TGTGCCAGCAGCTTGGGCAACCGCTGGCACTACGAGCAGTACTTC. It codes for CASSLGNRWHYEQYF.